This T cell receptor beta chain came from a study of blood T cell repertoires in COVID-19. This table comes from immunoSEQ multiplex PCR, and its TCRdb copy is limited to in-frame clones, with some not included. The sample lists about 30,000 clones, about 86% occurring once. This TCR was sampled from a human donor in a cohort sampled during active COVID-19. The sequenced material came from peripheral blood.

This CDR3 reads CAWSKSGGGYEQYF. The CDR3, as DNA: TGTGCCTGGAGTAAATCCGGGGGGGGATACGAGCAGTACTTC. The V call is TRBV30, the J call TRBJ2-7; 8 nucleotides line up with TRBD2. The ends lost 2 bases at V and 4 bases at J; junction bases unmatched: 7. Germline CDR1 GTSNPN, CDR2 SVGIG (reference sequence). The CDR3 is 14 residues long.